The 18 T cell receptor beta chains below come from one sample, sequenced in a study of tumor and adjacent non-tumor tissue in lung cancer. This sample's RNA came from whole unsorted tissue. The library came from three nested PCR rounds adapted from ARM-PCR protocols. TCRdb reanalysed the multiplex PCR reads using MiXCR and keeps one entry per CDR3 protein. The table records 60,000 to 85,000 distinct CDR3 sequences, roughly 80% of them present only once. What was sequenced was lung tumor tissue. All receptors derive from a woman between 50 and 59 years old with non-small cell lung cancer.

This clonotype is a singleton in its sample. At one of its ends the junction is not consistent with the germline gene, which may arise from a read error. The rearrangement uses TRBV11-2 and TRBJ2-5, with a weak D call TRBD2 (5 bases). In germline, CDR1 is SGHAT, CDR2 FQNNGV. The CDR3 is 13 residues long. The CDR3 nucleotides are TGTGCCGGCAACCAGGCGGGCCAAGAGACCCAGTACTTT. Its translation: CAGNQAGQETQYF.

With regard to this clonotype: A much larger clone differs from this one at a single base, so this may be a read error. V is TRBV30 and J is TRBJ1-2; D not resolved. Trimming stripped 4 bases from V and 3 bases from J, with 12 bases between. CDR1 is GTSNPN, CDR2 SVGIG, per germline (reference sequence). The CDR3 spans 13 residues. The CDR3 DNA reads TGTGCCTGGAATGTACGCAACGACTATGGCTACACCTTC. As protein: CAWNVRNDYGYTF.

Points on this clonotype: Likely a read error: the CDR3 ends without its conserved phenylalanine or tryptophan. The V call is TRBV28, the J call TRBJ1-1; D uncertain. This CDR3 contains 14 residues. Looked up from germline, CDR1 is MDHEN and CDR2 is SYDVKM. As DNA, the CDR3 is TGTGCGAGCAGTTTAAGTGGCGGCCTCACTGAAGCTTTCTTA. Translated, it gives CASSLSGGLTEAFL.

In the case of this clonotype: This could be a read error, since a much larger clone is one nucleotide away. The chain joins TRBV7-3 to TRBJ1-2, with no clear D. CDR1 is SGHTA and CDR2 is FQGTGA in the germline V gene. CDR3 length: 13 residues. CDR3 sequence (DNA): TGTACCAGCAGCCCAGACGTTAACTATGGCTACACCTTC. Translated: CTSSPDVNYGYTF.

This clonotype turned up a few times. The conserved phenylalanine or tryptophan normally closing the CDR3 is absent here, so this likely arose from a read error. This chain joins TRBV20-1 and TRBJ2-2; TRBD2 matches 7 bases. CDR3 size: 15 residues. The V gene's germline CDR1 is DFQATT and CDR2 SNEGSKA (reference sequence). The CDR3 spells CCAWRSGGRTGELFL. The CDR3 nucleotides read TGCTGTGCTTGGCGGTCGGGAGGCCGCACCGGGGAGCTGTTTCTT.

On this clonotype itself: A read error is likely, as this CDR3 ends without the conserved phenylalanine or tryptophan. This sequence joins TRBV12-3 or TRBV12-4 and TRBJ2-3, with a possible D match to TRBD1 (5 bases). The CDR3 covers 15 residues. CDR3 residues: CASSLETLSTGTQYS. CDR3 coding DNA: TGTGCCAGCAGTTTAGAGACACTAAGTACAGGTACGCAGTATTCT.

As regards this clonotype: Without the conserved terminal phenylalanine or tryptophan, this CDR3 likely stems from a read error. The rearrangement links TRBV20-1 to TRBJ2-3, with a weak D call TRBD2 (5 bases). The CDR3 has 17 amino acids. Trimming shortened V by 0 bases and J by 4 bases, and 20 bases separated the two germline ends. The germline gives CDR1 DFQATT, CDR2 SNEGSKA (reference sequence). The CDR3 sequence: CSARDIEATILSDTQYL. CDR3 sequence (DNA): TGCAGTGCTAGAGACATCGAAGCGACTATTTTGTCAGATACGCAGTATCTT.

The rearrangement joins TRBV20-1 to TRBJ2-1, with D unclear. Germline lookup yields CDR1 DFQATT and CDR2 SNEGSKA (reference sequence). There are 15 residues in the CDR3. Deletions cut 4 bases from V and 5 bases from J, with 18 bases between. The CDR3, as DNA: TGCAGTGCTATAGACCCGCTGACTGGGAACAATGAGCAGTTCTTC. Its translation is CSAIDPLTGNNEQFF.

In the case of this clonotype: At one of its ends the junction is not consistent with the germline gene, which may arise from a read error. The chain joins TRBV12-3 or TRBV12-4 to TRBJ2-2; 10 nucleotides agree with TRBD2. This CDR3 spans 16 amino acids. CDR3 protein: CASTKTSGFVTGKLFF. In DNA, the CDR3 is TGTGCCAGCACCAAGACTAGCGGGTTCGTCACCGGGAAGCTGTTTTTT.

In the case of this clonotype: An end of the junction differs from the germline gene, which may be a read error. The V gene is TRBV5-6, the J gene TRBJ2-7; perhaps TRBD1 as D (6 bases). CDR1 and CDR2 from the germline V gene are SGHDT and YYEEEE. This CDR3 has 13 residues. Here the CDR3 DNA reads TGTGCCAGGAGCTTGGACAGCTACTACGAGCAGTACTTC. It translates to CARSLDSYYEQYF.

The chain carries TRBV6-2 or TRBV6-3 and TRBJ2-5; D gene ambiguous. Germline assignment: CDR1 MNHEY and CDR2 SVGEGT. The CDR3 extends over 15 amino acids. V was cut by 7 bases and J by 5 bases, with 20 bases left in between. The CDR3 region has the DNA TGTGCCAGCAATTCCCACCGGACCGAACGGGAGACCCAGTACTTC. Its protein is CASNSHRTERETQYF.

The genes are TRBV11-2 and TRBJ2-5; D might be TRBD2 (5 bases). The germline V gene has CDR1 SGHAT and CDR2 FQNNGV. The CDR3 is made up of 12 amino acids. Trimming stripped 10 bases from V and 5 bases from J, with 14 bases between. The CDR3 coding sequence is TGTGCCATAAGCCTTACGGGGGAGACCCAGTACTTC. This encodes CAISLTGETQYF. Filled out from reference TRBV11-2 and TRBJ2-5, the complete variable domain reads EAGVAQSPRYKIIEKRQSVAFWCNPISGHATLYWYQQILGQGPKLLIQFQNNGVVDDSQLPKDRFSAERLKGVDSTLKIQPAKLEDSAVYLCAISLTGETQYFGPGTRLLVL.

V is TRBV11-2 and J is TRBJ2-5; no firm D call. Germline-derived CDR1 and CDR2 are SGHAT and FQNNGV. V lost 10 bases, J lost 4 bases, and 10 bases lay in between. There are 11 residues in the CDR3. CDR3 DNA sequence: TGTGCCAACACCTTGGGAGAGACCCAGTACTTC. Its protein product is CANTLGETQYF.

Only a few counts were recorded for this clonotype. No conserved phenylalanine or tryptophan is present at the end of the CDR3, so a read error is the likely explanation. The chain is built from TRBV11-2 and TRBJ2-7, with D possibly being TRBD2 (6 bases). The CDR3 has 17 amino acids. Germline CDR1 SGHAT, CDR2 FQNNGV. CDR3: CASSLAAGRTGPYEQYL. The CDR3 region has the DNA TGTGCCAGTAGCTTAGCCGCGGGACGCACGGGGCCCTACGAGCAGTACCTA.

This rearrangement joins TRBV5-4 to TRBJ2-2; D assignment may be TRBD1 or TRBD2 (6 bases each). The CDR3 consists of 16 residues. Germline CDR1 is SGHNT and CDR2 is YYREEE (reference sequence). The V end lost 4 bases, the J end lost 0 bases, and 13 bases lay between the germline ends. This CDR3 is CASSISGGANTGELFF. CDR3 bases: TGTGCCAGCAGCATCTCCGGGGGCGCGAACACCGGGGAGCTGTTTTTT. Looking up the rest from reference TRBV5-4 and TRBJ2-2 gives the full variable domain: ETGVTQSPTHLIKTRGQQVTLRCSSQSGHNTVSWYQQALGQGPQFIFQYYREEENGRGNFPPRFSGLQFPNYSSELNVNALELDDSALYLCASSISGGANTGELFFGEGSRLTVL.

Concerning this clonotype itself: A single base separates this from a much larger clone, so it may be a read error. The chain joins TRBV6-5 to TRBJ2-7; D gene unclear. Germline-derived CDR1 and CDR2 are MNHEY and SVGAGI. The CDR3 is 12 amino acids. Trimming removed 2 bases at V and 8 bases at J, with 10 bases between. The CDR3 protein is CASSYDGNKQYF. Here the CDR3 DNA reads TGTGCCAGCAGTTACGATGGGAACAAGCAGTACTTC.

CDR3 DNA sequence: TGTGCTAGTAAGCTAGCGGGAGATACCAAGAGTACCCAGTACTTC. Protein sequence: CASKLAGDTKSTQYF. This chain links TRBV28 with TRBJ2-5; 10 bases are a match to TRBD2. Germline lookup yields CDR1 MDHEN and CDR2 SYDVKM. This CDR3 contains 15 residues.

In regard to this clonotype: One end of the junction is discordant with germline, which a read error may explain. V and J are TRBV24-1 and TRBJ2-6, with a tentative D call TRBD1 (5 bases). This CDR3 contains 16 residues. Germline CDR1 reads KGHDR; CDR2 reads SFDVKD. For the CDR3, the DNA is TGTGCCACCAGTGATGGGTCAGTCTATGGGGCCAACGTCCTGAACTTC. Its protein product is CATSDGSVYGANVLNF.